The sequence of this T cell receptor (beta chain) was determined in a study of early T cells in non-severe SARS-CoV-2 infection. cDNA molecules, individually, were tagged with unique molecular identifiers. TCRdb ran MiXCR on the 5' RACE reads and lists one entry per CDR3 protein. The sample has about 25,000 distinct CDR3 sequences; about 4.5% are singletons. The CDR3 spans 14 residues. Germline V CDR1 and CDR2: SGHTA, FQGNSA. Trimming left V 3 bases short and J 2 bases short, with 8 bases between. This clonotype occurred many times. The gene calls are TRBV7-2 and TRBJ2-1, with D hard to call. The sample consisted of whole blood. The TCR comes from an adult who was a healthcare worker with PCR-confirmed SARS-CoV-2 infection or an uninfected control (not recorded which). CDR3 loop: CASSFGRTYNEQFF. For the CDR3, the DNA is TGTGCCAGCAGCTTCGGCAGAACCTACAATGAGCAGTTCTTC.